Listed below are T cell receptor beta chains from one sample, sequenced in a study of blood T cell repertoires in COVID-19. Using immunoSEQ multiplex PCR, the repertoire was profiled, and TCRdb retains in-frame clones only, with some absent. The repertoire holds nearly 60,000 clones, with under 90% as singletons. The sequenced material came from peripheral blood. The receptors here all came from a man aged 40-49 years with active COVID-19. CDR3s include the opening cysteine and the closing phenylalanine or tryptophan. The order of the fields is clone size, D gene, J gene, V gene, CDR3 DNA, CDR3 protein. D genes are given only for firm matches. Some rows have no size entry. The others give once, few or many, or a class for an expanded clone.

abundance: NA; d_gene: TRBD1; j_gene: TRBJ1-6; v_gene: TRBV15; CDR3nt: TGTGCCACCAGCATCCGGGACAGGGGGCATTCACCCCTCCACTTT; CDR3aa: CATSIRDRGHSPLHF
abundance: NA; d_gene: NA; j_gene: TRBJ2-7; v_gene: TRBV27; CDR3nt: TGTGCCAGCAGTTTAACCGGTTACGAGCAGTACTTC; CDR3aa: CASSLTGYEQYF
abundance: NA; d_gene: NA; j_gene: TRBJ2-7; v_gene: TRBV2; CDR3nt: TGTGCCAGCAGATCTCTTGGGAGCTCCTACGAGCAGTACTTC; CDR3aa: CASRSLGSSYEQYF
abundance: NA; d_gene: TRBD2; j_gene: TRBJ2-1; v_gene: TRBV28; CDR3nt: TGTGCCAGCAGTGGAAGGACTAGCGGTCCTTACAATGAGCAGTTCTTC; CDR3aa: CASSGRTSGPYNEQFF
abundance: NA; d_gene: TRBD2; j_gene: TRBJ2-4; v_gene: TRBV28; CDR3nt: TGTGCCAGCAGTTGGGGGGGACTAGCAAAGCGAAAAAACATTCAGTACTTC; CDR3aa: CASSWGGLAKRKNIQYF
abundance: NA; d_gene: TRBD1; j_gene: TRBJ2-7; v_gene: TRBV9; CDR3nt: TGTGCCAGCAGCGTCGGGGACAGGCTATCCTACGAGCAGTACTTC; CDR3aa: CASSVGDRLSYEQYF
abundance: once; d_gene: NA; j_gene: TRBJ2-7; v_gene: TRBV4-1; CDR3nt: TGCGCCAGCAGCCAAGTGGGGAGAACCTCCTACGAGCAGTACTTC; CDR3aa: CASSQVGRTSYEQYF
abundance: once; d_gene: NA; j_gene: TRBJ1-2; v_gene: TRBV6-1; CDR3nt: TGTGCCAGCAGTGATGGGGGGGAGGGGTGGCGTGGCTACACCTTC; CDR3aa: CASSDGGEGWRGYTF
abundance: NA; d_gene: TRBD1; j_gene: TRBJ1-2; v_gene: TRBV5-1; CDR3nt: TGCGCCAGCAGCTCGGATTGGACAGGGGAAGGCTATGGCTACACCTTC; CDR3aa: CASSSDWTGEGYGYTF
abundance: NA; d_gene: TRBD2; j_gene: TRBJ2-7; v_gene: TRBV29-1; CDR3nt: TGCAGACCATTCCGGGACTACTTAACCTACGAGCAGTACTTC; CDR3aa: CRPFRDYLTYEQYF
abundance: NA; d_gene: NA; j_gene: TRBJ2-7; v_gene: TRBV9; CDR3nt: TGTGCCAGCAGCGTAGGACCCGGTGGCGCAGGCTCCTACGAGCAGTACTTC; CDR3aa: CASSVGPGGAGSYEQYF
abundance: NA; d_gene: NA; j_gene: TRBJ1-3; v_gene: TRBV3-1/TRBV3-2; CDR3nt: TGTGCCAGCTCCCCGACAGTCGGCACTTTCGGAAACACCATATATTTT; CDR3aa: CASSPTVGTFGNTIYF
abundance: NA; d_gene: TRBD1; j_gene: TRBJ1-2; v_gene: TRBV3-1/TRBV3-2; CDR3nt: TGTGCCAGCAGCCGCTTACAGGGGGCAGACTATGGCTACACCTTC; CDR3aa: CASSRLQGADYGYTF
abundance: NA; d_gene: NA; j_gene: TRBJ2-7; v_gene: TRBV10-3; CDR3nt: TGTGCCATCAGACGGGACACCGGCTACGAGCAGTACTTC; CDR3aa: CAIRRDTGYEQYF
abundance: NA; d_gene: TRBD2; j_gene: TRBJ2-3; v_gene: TRBV7-8; CDR3nt: TGTGCCAGCAAGTCTAGCGGGAGTGTAGATACGCAGTATTTT; CDR3aa: CASKSSGSVDTQYF
abundance: NA; d_gene: TRBD2; j_gene: TRBJ2-2; v_gene: TRBV12-5; CDR3nt: TGTGCTAGTGGTTTGCTCACCGGGACTAGCGGGCCCGCCGGGTACACCGGGGAGCTGTTTTTT; CDR3aa: CASGLLTGTSGPAGYTGELFF
abundance: once; d_gene: TRBD2; j_gene: TRBJ2-1; v_gene: TRBV6-5; CDR3nt: TGTGCCAGCAGTTCTACTAGCGGGGGAAACAATGAGCAGTTCTTC; CDR3aa: CASSSTSGGNNEQFF
abundance: NA; d_gene: NA; j_gene: TRBJ1-4; v_gene: TRBV24-1; CDR3nt: TGTGCCACCAGTTCCTGTACAACTAATGAAAAACTGTTTTTT; CDR3aa: CATSSCTTNEKLFF
abundance: NA; d_gene: TRBD1; j_gene: TRBJ1-6; v_gene: TRBV13; CDR3nt: TGTGCCAGCAGCGGCGACAGACAGGGAGGTTCACCCCTCCACTTT; CDR3aa: CASSGDRQGGSPLHF
abundance: NA; d_gene: NA; j_gene: TRBJ2-7; v_gene: TRBV29-1; CDR3nt: TGCAGCGTTTACAGCGGCCAGAGCTACGAGCAGTACTTC; CDR3aa: CSVYSGQSYEQYF
abundance: NA; d_gene: TRBD1; j_gene: TRBJ1-2; v_gene: TRBV30; CDR3nt: TGTGCCTTCCCGACCGGGACAGGGGATGGCTACACCTTC; CDR3aa: CAFPTGTGDGYTF
abundance: NA; d_gene: NA; j_gene: TRBJ1-4; v_gene: TRBV6-6; CDR3nt: TGTGCCAGCACCCGGGGGGCAACTAATGAAAAACTGTTTTTT; CDR3aa: CASTRGATNEKLFF
abundance: NA; d_gene: NA; j_gene: TRBJ2-1; v_gene: TRBV5-6; CDR3nt: TGTGCCAGCAGCTCCTCCCGTTTGAGATTAACGACGGGCAATGAGCAGTTCTTC; CDR3aa: CASSSSRLRLTTGNEQFF
abundance: NA; d_gene: NA; j_gene: TRBJ1-1; v_gene: TRBV7-9; CDR3nt: TGTGCCAGCAGCATATTGAACACTGAAGCTTTCTTT; CDR3aa: CASSILNTEAFF
abundance: NA; d_gene: TRBD1; j_gene: TRBJ1-1; v_gene: TRBV19; CDR3nt: TGTGCCAGTAGTTCCCGACAGGGGCAAATGAACACTGAAGCTTTCTTT; CDR3aa: CASSSRQGQMNTEAFF
abundance: NA; d_gene: NA; j_gene: TRBJ1-1; v_gene: TRBV7-9; CDR3nt: TGTGCCAGCAGCAGGATACAGCAGAACACTGAAGCTTTCTTT; CDR3aa: CASSRIQQNTEAFF
abundance: NA; d_gene: NA; j_gene: TRBJ2-1; v_gene: TRBV7-2; CDR3nt: TGTGCCAGCAGCTTAGCTCCTTATTTACGAGTTCACAATGAGCAGTTCTTC; CDR3aa: CASSLAPYLRVHNEQFF
abundance: NA; d_gene: NA; j_gene: TRBJ2-2; v_gene: TRBV9; CDR3nt: TGTGCCAGCAGGGGGCGTACGAACACCGGGGAGCTGTTTTTT; CDR3aa: CASRGRTNTGELFF
abundance: NA; d_gene: NA; j_gene: TRBJ1-2; v_gene: TRBV14; CDR3nt: TGTGCCAGCAGCGAGGGTCCATATGGCTACACCTTC; CDR3aa: CASSEGPYGYTF
abundance: NA; d_gene: TRBD1; j_gene: TRBJ2-2; v_gene: TRBV30; CDR3nt: TGTGCCTGGAGTGTTACAGGGGTCGGGGAGCTGTTTTTT; CDR3aa: CAWSVTGVGELFF
abundance: NA; d_gene: TRBD2; j_gene: TRBJ2-7; v_gene: TRBV3-1/TRBV3-2; CDR3nt: TGTGCCAGCAAATCAGGACTAGCGTTGAGCTCCTACGAGCAGTACTTC; CDR3aa: CASKSGLALSSYEQYF
abundance: NA; d_gene: NA; j_gene: TRBJ2-7; v_gene: TRBV5-6; CDR3nt: TGTGCCAGCAGCTCCACCGGAGGCGAGCAGTACTTC; CDR3aa: CASSSTGGEQYF
abundance: NA; d_gene: TRBD1; j_gene: TRBJ2-1; v_gene: TRBV15; CDR3nt: TGTGCCACCAGCTTCCGGACAGGGAACAATGAGCAGTTCTTC; CDR3aa: CATSFRTGNNEQFF
abundance: NA; d_gene: TRBD2; j_gene: TRBJ2-7; v_gene: TRBV5-1; CDR3nt: TGCGCCAGCAGCGCTACCATAGCGGGCACCTACGAGCAGTACTTC; CDR3aa: CASSATIAGTYEQYF
abundance: NA; d_gene: TRBD2; j_gene: TRBJ2-7; v_gene: TRBV5-8; CDR3nt: TGTGCCAGCAGATTGCCGGGACTAGAAGACGAGCAGTACTTC; CDR3aa: CASRLPGLEDEQYF
abundance: once; d_gene: TRBD1; j_gene: TRBJ2-1; v_gene: TRBV29-1; CDR3nt: TGCAGCGTTGAGGGCCAGGACAGGGGAGATGAGCAGTTCTTC; CDR3aa: CSVEGQDRGDEQFF
abundance: NA; d_gene: TRBD1; j_gene: TRBJ1-2; v_gene: TRBV30; CDR3nt: TGTGCCTGGAGTGTACTACAGGGGGCAATCCATGGCTACACCTTC; CDR3aa: CAWSVLQGAIHGYTF